These T cell receptor beta chains were read from a single sample in a study of T cell responses to AZD1222 COVID-19 vaccine. TCRdb's table, derived via immunoSEQ multiplex PCR, lists solely in-frame clones and lacks some. The sample shows roughly 120,000 clones, around 89% of them seen only once. Source: peripheral blood, taken 28 days after the second AZD1222 dose. The receptor set was obtained from an adult who received the AZD1222 COVID-19 vaccine. CDR3s include the opening cysteine and the closing phenylalanine or tryptophan. Fields, in order: clone size, V gene, D gene, J gene, CDR3 DNA, CDR3 protein. D genes are given only for firm matches. The listing skips clone size in some rows; elsewhere it reads once, few, many or a size class.

.,TRBV18,.,TRBJ1-3,TGTGCCAGCTCGCCCGGGAGCTCTGGAAACACCATATATTTT,CASSPGSSGNTIYF
.,TRBV27,TRBD2,TRBJ2-4,TGTGCCAGCAGTTTATTTTCGGGACTAGCGGAGGGGGGAAACATTCAGTACTTC,CASSLFSGLAEGGNIQYF
.,TRBV11-2,TRBD1,TRBJ2-7,TGTGCCAGCAGTCCCGTCAACAGGGGCGGCTCCTACGAGCAGTACTTC,CASSPVNRGGSYEQYF
few,TRBV14,TRBD1,TRBJ1-5,TGTGCCAGCAGCCAAGCAGGGGGCGGGCAGCCCCAGCATTTT,CASSQAGGGQPQHF
.,TRBV30,TRBD1,TRBJ1-5,TGTGCCTGGAGTCCGACAGGGGTCCAGCCCCAGCATTTT,CAWSPTGVQPQHF
.,TRBV19,TRBD1,TRBJ1-6,TGTGCCAGTACCGGACAGGGGGCTAATTCACCCCTCCACTTT,CASTGQGANSPLHF
.,TRBV28,.,TRBJ2-7,TGTGCCAGCAGTTTCCTTCGGACGGGCGAGCAGTACTTC,CASSFLRTGEQYF
once,TRBV5-6,.,TRBJ2-2,TGTGCCAGCAGCTTCCGACCCTTGGGGGAGCTGTTTTTT,CASSFRPLGELFF
.,TRBV6-5,.,TRBJ2-7,TGTGCCAGCTCCCAGGGGAAATCCTACGAGCAGTACTTC,CASSQGKSYEQYF
.,TRBV7-3,TRBD1,TRBJ1-3,TGTGCCAGCACCCTGGACAGGTGGAACACCATATATTTT,CASTLDRWNTIYF
few,TRBV28,.,TRBJ2-7,TGTGCCAGCATTGGGGGCAGCGCGGCCTACGAGCAGTACTTC,CASIGGSAAYEQYF
.,TRBV7-2,TRBD1,TRBJ1-2,TGTGCCAGCAGCCTAGACAGGGGGCGGGATGGCTACACCTTC,CASSLDRGRDGYTF
.,TRBV9,.,TRBJ2-5,TGTGCCAGCAGCGTAGATACAGGGTATGAGACCCAGTACTTC,CASSVDTGYETQYF
.,TRBV5-1,TRBD2,TRBJ2-7,TGCGCCAGCAGCGGGGGACTAGCGGGCTACTACGAGCAGTACTTC,CASSGGLAGYYEQYF
.,TRBV7-2,.,TRBJ2-1,TGTGCCAGCAGCTTAGCGTATTCAAATTTCGGTAGGACAGCGGCCTACAATGAGCAGTTCTTC,CASSLAYSNFGRTAAYNEQFF
once,TRBV7-8,.,TRBJ2-7,TGTGCCAGCAGCTCCCACTGGGACGAGCAGTACTTC,CASSSHWDEQYF
few,TRBV28,TRBD1,TRBJ1-5,TGTGCCAGCAGTCCGGGACAGGGCGATCAGCCCCAGCATTTT,CASSPGQGDQPQHF
.,TRBV5-1,.,TRBJ2-7,TGCGCCAGCAGCGAGGGACAAGTTCTCTACGAGCAGTACTTC,CASSEGQVLYEQYF
.,TRBV5-1,.,TRBJ1-1,TGCGCCAGCAGCTTGTTGGGGATTGAAGCTTTCTTT,CASSLLGIEAFF
.,TRBV7-2,TRBD2,TRBJ2-7,TGTGCCAGCAGCGAGTGGACTAGCGGGTGGTACGAGCAGTACTTC,CASSEWTSGWYEQYF
.,TRBV19,TRBD2,TRBJ2-7,TGTGCCAGTAGCCCCACTAGCGGGGCAACCTACGAGCAGTACTTC,CASSPTSGATYEQYF
.,TRBV29-1,TRBD2,TRBJ2-1,TGCAGCGTTGAACGGGGGGGATCCTACAATGAGCAGTTCTTC,CSVERGGSYNEQFF
.,TRBV3-1/TRBV3-2,TRBD2,TRBJ2-3,TGTGCCAGCAGCCTGGGACTAGCGGCCGGCACAGATACGCAGTATTTT,CASSLGLAAGTDTQYF
.,TRBV23-1,TRBD1,TRBJ2-7,TGCGCCAGCAGTCTTCCGAGGGGTGGGACAGATCCCTACGAGCAGTACTTC,CASSLPRGGTDPYEQYF
.,TRBV19,.,TRBJ2-5,TGTGCCAGTAGTATCCGGAGGGGGCTGGAGACCCAGTACTTC,CASSIRRGLETQYF
once,TRBV12-3/TRBV12-4,.,TRBJ1-1,TGTGCCAGCAGCCGCCCCAGTGGATCCAGGGCTTTCTTT,CASSRPSGSRAFF
.,TRBV27,.,TRBJ1-1,TGTGCCAGCAGTTTGTCAGGGACCACTGAAGCTTTCTTT,CASSLSGTTEAFF
.,TRBV18,TRBD2,TRBJ2-1,TGTGCCAGCTCACCGGGACTAGCGGGAGTAAATATCCATGAGCAGTTCTTC,CASSPGLAGVNIHEQFF